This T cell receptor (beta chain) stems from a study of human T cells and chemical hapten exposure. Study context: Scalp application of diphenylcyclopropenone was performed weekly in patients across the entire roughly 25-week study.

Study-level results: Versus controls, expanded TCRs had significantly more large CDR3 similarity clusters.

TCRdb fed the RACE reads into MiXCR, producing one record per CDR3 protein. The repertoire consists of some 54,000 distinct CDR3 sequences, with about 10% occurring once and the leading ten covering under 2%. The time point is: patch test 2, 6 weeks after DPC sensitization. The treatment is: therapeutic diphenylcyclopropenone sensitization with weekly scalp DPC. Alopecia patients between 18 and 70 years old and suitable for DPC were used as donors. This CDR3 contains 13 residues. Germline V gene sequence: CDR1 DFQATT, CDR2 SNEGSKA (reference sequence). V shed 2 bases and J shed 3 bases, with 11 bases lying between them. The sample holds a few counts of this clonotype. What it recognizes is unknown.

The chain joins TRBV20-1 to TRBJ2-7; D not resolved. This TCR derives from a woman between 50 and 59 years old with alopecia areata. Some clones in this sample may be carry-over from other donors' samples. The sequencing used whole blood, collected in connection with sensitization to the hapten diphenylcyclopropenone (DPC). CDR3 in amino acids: CSARSLFGYEQYF. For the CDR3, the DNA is TGCAGTGCTAGAAGTCTTTTTGGCTACGAGCAGTACTTC.